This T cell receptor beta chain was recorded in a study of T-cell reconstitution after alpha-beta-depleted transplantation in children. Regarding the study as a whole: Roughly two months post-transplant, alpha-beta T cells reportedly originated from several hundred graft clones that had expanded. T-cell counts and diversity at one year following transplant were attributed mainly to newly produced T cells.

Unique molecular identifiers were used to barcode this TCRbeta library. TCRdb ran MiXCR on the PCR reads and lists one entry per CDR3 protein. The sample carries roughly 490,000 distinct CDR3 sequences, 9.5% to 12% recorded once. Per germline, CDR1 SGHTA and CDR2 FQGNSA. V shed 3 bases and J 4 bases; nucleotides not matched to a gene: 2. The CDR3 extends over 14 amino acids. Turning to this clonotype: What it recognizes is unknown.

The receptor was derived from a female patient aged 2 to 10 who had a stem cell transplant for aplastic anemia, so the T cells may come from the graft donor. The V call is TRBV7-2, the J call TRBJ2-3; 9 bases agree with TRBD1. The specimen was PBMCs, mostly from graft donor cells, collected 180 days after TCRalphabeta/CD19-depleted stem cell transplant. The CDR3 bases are TGTGCCAGCAGCTTTGGGGACAGGGCAGATACGCAGTATTTT. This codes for CASSFGDRADTQYF.